The 19 T cell receptor beta chains below come from one sample, sequenced in a study of cytomegalovirus exposure and HLA in healthy donors. PCR amplification relied on 60 Vbeta primers (plus 13 Jbeta primers). The protocol was immunoSEQ multiplex PCR, while the TCRdb copy is restricted to in-frame clones and leaves out a portion. Here the sample spans approximately 130,000 clones, around three quarters being singletons. Sequenced material: PBMCs. These receptors were collected from an older woman in good health and CMV-seropositive.

The gene calls are TRBV20-1 and TRBJ1-2; weak D call: TRBD1 (5 bases). Trimming removed 7 bases at V and 7 bases at J, with 13 bases between. The CDR3 runs 11 residues. In germline, CDR1 is DFQATT, CDR2 SNEGSKA (reference sequence). The DNA of the CDR3 is TGCAGTGTACGACAGCAGGGTGGCTACACCTTC. Its translation is CSVRQQGGYTF.

The chain recombines TRBV14 with TRBJ2-3; 10 bases agree with TRBD2. V lost 4 bases, J lost 0 bases, and 10 bases stayed unmatched. In germline, CDR1 is SGHDN, CDR2 FVKESK. The CDR3 is made up of 18 amino acids. CDR3 loop: CASSRSYLAGVSTDTQYF. CDR3 nucleotide sequence: TGTGCCAGCAGCCGTTCCTATCTAGCGGGGGTTAGCACAGATACGCAGTATTTT.

This clone was detected a few times. The CDR3 sequence: CASSLATSYEQYF. Here the CDR3 DNA reads TGTGCCAGCAGCTTAGCGACAAGCTACGAGCAGTACTTC. The chain combines TRBV7-8 with TRBJ2-7; no clear D. This CDR3 spans 13 amino acids. V dropped 0 bases and J dropped 3 bases, with 6 bases sitting between them. Germline loops: CDR1 SGHVS, CDR2 FQNEAQ.

CDR3: CASRTDSAPNQPQHF. In DNA form, the CDR3 reads TGTGCCAGTAGAACAGACAGTGCCCCCAATCAGCCCCAGCATTTT. The rearrangement uses TRBV19 and TRBJ1-5; maybe TRBD1 (5 bases). CDR3 size: 15 residues. Trimming took off 6 bases at V and 3 bases at J, with 15 bases between the two ends. Germline-derived CDR1 and CDR2 are LNHDA and SQIVND (reference sequence).

The chain links TRBV6-1 to TRBJ2-7; the D is unclear. The CDR3 loop spans 13 amino acids. V was shortened by 5 bases and J by 1 base, with 9 bases between the two germline ends. Germline V CDR1 and CDR2: MNHNS, SASEGT. CDR3 nucleotides: TGTGCCAGCAGTTCCTTTCAGTCCTACGAGCAGTACTTC. It specifies CASSSFQSYEQYF.

This clone has only a few counts. The CDR3 here is CASSYSRGDEQFF. The CDR3 DNA is TGTGCCAGCAGTTACTCGAGAGGCGATGAGCAGTTCTTC. The chain uses TRBV6-6 and TRBJ2-1, with D unresolved. Germline CDR1 MNHNY, CDR2 SVGAGI (reference sequence). Trimming removed 0 bases at V and 8 bases at J, with 8 bases between. The CDR3 runs to 13 residues.

CDR3 in DNA: TGTGCCATCAGTGAAGGAGACAGTAGGTTTCATGGCTACACCTTC. Its protein product is CAISEGDSRFHGYTF. The chain joins TRBV10-3 to TRBJ1-2; D is perhaps TRBD1 (5 bases). Trimming stripped 3 bases from V and 6 bases from J, with 17 bases between. The CDR3 is made up of 15 amino acids. The V gene's germline CDR1 is ENHRY and CDR2 SYGVKD.

This clone was counted only a few times. The CDR3 loop is CASSEGADYGYTF. CDR3 sequence (DNA): TGTGCCAGCAGTGAGGGGGCCGACTATGGCTACACCTTC. The chain carries TRBV6-1 and TRBJ1-2; D may be TRBD1 (6 bases). V was shortened by 3 bases and J by 3 bases, with 8 bases between the two germline ends. The CDR3 is 13 amino acids. Germline-derived CDR1 and CDR2 are MNHNS and SASEGT.

The CDR3 DNA sequence: TGTGCCAGCAGTACCGGGACAGGGGGCACCTACGAGCAGTACTTC. Amino acids: CASSTGTGGTYEQYF. The chain recombines TRBV2 with TRBJ2-7, with 12 bases identical to TRBD1. Germline trimming cut 5 bases from V and 2 bases from J; bases unmatched to any gene: 4. The CDR3 extends over 15 amino acids. Germline V gene sequence: CDR1 SNHLY, CDR2 FYNNEI.

The rearrangement joins TRBV5-1 to TRBJ2-1, with D unresolved. Trimming shortened V by 5 bases and J by 4 bases, and 10 bases separated the two germline ends. CDR1 and CDR2 from the germline V gene are SGHRS and YFSETQ. The CDR3 is 13 residues long. In nucleotides, the CDR3 is TGCGCCAGCAGAACCGACATATACAATGAGCAGTTCTTC. This sequence encodes CASRTDIYNEQFF.

This clone was observed a handful of times. The J gene is TRBJ1-3, the V gene TRBV10-3; tentative D call: TRBD1 (6 bases). The V gene's germline CDR1 is ENHRY and CDR2 SYGVKD. V lost 8 bases and J 4 bases, leaving 9 bases between the germline ends. CDR3 length equals 12 residues. The DNA of the CDR3 is TGTGCCATCCGACAGGACGGAAACACCATATATTTT. As protein: CAIRQDGNTIYF.

V gene TRBV13 combines with J gene TRBJ1-1; no definite D call. Germline V gene sequence: CDR1 PRHDT, CDR2 FYEKMQ (reference sequence). There are 15 residues in the CDR3. Trimming stripped 5 bases from V and 5 bases from J, with 18 bases between. This CDR3 is CASSQDSTPGTEAFF. The CDR3 DNA is TGTGCCAGCAGCCAGGACTCCACCCCGGGAACTGAAGCTTTCTTT. Full variable domain (remainder filled in from reference TRBV13 and TRBJ1-1): AAGVIQSPRHLIKEKRETATLKCYPIPRHDTVYWYQQGPGQDPQFLISFYEKMQSDKGSIPDRFSAQQFSDYHSELNMSSLELGDSALYFCASSQDSTPGTEAFFGQGTRLTVV.

This sequence joins TRBV5-1 and TRBJ2-5, with 10 bases that match TRBD1. The V gene end was trimmed by 4 bases and the J gene end by 4 bases; junction bases not matched to a gene: 7. The CDR3 spans 15 residues. Germline V lookup: CDR1 SGHRS, CDR2 YFSETQ. Here the CDR3 DNA reads TGCGCCAGCAGCACTGGACAGGGGGGGAGAGAGACCCAGTACTTC. Its protein product is CASSTGQGGRETQYF.

The chain combines TRBV5-1 with TRBJ1-4; 10 bases align to TRBD1. Per germline, CDR1 SGHRS and CDR2 YFSETQ. The CDR3 loop spans 15 amino acids. V shed 3 bases and J 5 bases; nucleotides not matched to a gene: 4. The CDR3 nucleotides are TGCGCCAGCAGCTCTCCGGGACAGGGGAATGAAAAACTGTTTTTT. Translating it yields CASSSPGQGNEKLFF.

The rearrangement uses TRBV29-1 and TRBJ1-4; 11 bases match TRBD1. The CDR3 is 13 amino acids. J was trimmed by 8 bases and V by 7 bases; bases with no gene match: 6. Per the germline V gene, CDR1 is SQVTM and CDR2 is ANQGSEA. CDR3 in DNA: TGCAGCGCAGCGGACAGGGGGCAGGAAAAACTGTTTTTT. It translates to CSAADRGQEKLFF.

V gene TRBV7-9 combines with J gene TRBJ2-6; D gene uncertain. Germline lookup yields CDR1 SEHNR and CDR2 FQNEAQ (reference sequence). Trimming took off 7 bases at V and 0 bases at J, with 22 bases between the two ends. The length of the CDR3 is 19 residues. CDR3: CASISLSQRLSSGANVLTF. DNA for the CDR3: TGTGCCAGCATCTCCCTATCCCAGAGACTTTCCTCTGGGGCCAACGTCCTGACTTTC.

V is TRBV7-9 and J is TRBJ1-1; no clear D. V was cut by 7 bases and J by 0 bases, with 9 bases left in between. Germline V gene sequence: CDR1 SEHNR, CDR2 FQNEAQ (reference sequence). CDR3 size: 13 residues. As DNA, the CDR3 is TGTGCCAGCACGGGAGTTTTGAACACTGAAGCTTTCTTT. Translation: CASTGVLNTEAFF.

CDR3 protein: CASSLGLTGNTEAFF. In nucleotides, the CDR3 is TGTGCCAGCAGCTTAGGTCTGACAGGGAACACTGAAGCTTTCTTT. The genes are TRBV7-8 and TRBJ1-1; D possibly corresponds to TRBD1 (6 bases). Trimming took 1 base from V and 1 from J, leaving 10 bases between them. The CDR3 covers 15 residues. Germline CDR1 is SGHVS and CDR2 is FQNEAQ.

The rearrangement uses TRBV5-6 and TRBJ2-2; D is perhaps TRBD2 (5 bases). Trimming removed 4 bases from V and 5 bases from J, with 15 bases in between. Germline values: CDR1 SGHDT, CDR2 YYEEEE. The CDR3 runs to 15 residues. The DNA for the CDR3 is TGTGCCAGCAGCCAAACCCCGGGATCGACCGGGGAGCTGTTTTTT. It specifies CASSQTPGSTGELFF.